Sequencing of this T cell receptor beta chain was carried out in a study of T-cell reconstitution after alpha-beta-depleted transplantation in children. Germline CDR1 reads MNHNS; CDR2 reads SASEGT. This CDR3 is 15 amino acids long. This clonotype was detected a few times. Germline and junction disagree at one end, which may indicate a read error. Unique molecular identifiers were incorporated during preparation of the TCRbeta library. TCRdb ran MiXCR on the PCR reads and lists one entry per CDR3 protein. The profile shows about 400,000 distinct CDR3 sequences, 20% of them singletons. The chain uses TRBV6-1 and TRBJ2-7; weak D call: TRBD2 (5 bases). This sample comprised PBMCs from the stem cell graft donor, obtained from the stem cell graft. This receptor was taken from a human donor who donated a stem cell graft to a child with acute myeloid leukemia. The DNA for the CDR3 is TGTGCCAGCAGGGAAGAACCGGGGAGCTCCTACGAGCAGTACTTC. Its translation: CASREEPGSSYEQYF.